The 30 T cell receptor beta chains below come from one sample, sequenced in a study of T cell repertoires in cytomegalovirus infection. These TCRs' antigens remain unknown. Each CDR3 protein is one row after TCRdb ran MiXCR on the reads. The table shows 400,000 to 600,000 distinct CDR3 sequences, with more than 40% occurring only once. The starting material was cultured PBMCs, obtained from culture after CMV antigen stimulation. All receptors come from a human donor in good health (CMV status not recorded). Some clones in this sample may be carry-over from other donors' samples.

J is TRBJ2-3 and V is TRBV12-3 or TRBV12-4; D possibly corresponds to TRBD1 (6 bases). Deletions cut 4 bases from V and 3 bases from J, with 20 bases between. The CDR3 consists of 17 residues. CDR3 sequence reads: CASSSPLVGRGTDTQYF. CDR3 nucleotide sequence: TGTGCCAGCAGTTCACCCCTGGTGGGCAGGGGAACAGATACGCAGTATTTT.

The chain uses TRBV7-2 and TRBJ2-1; tentative D call: TRBD1 (5 bases). The CDR3 sequence is 14 residues long. CDR1 SGHTA and CDR2 FQGNSA come from the germline V gene. Trimming took 4 bases from V and 2 from J, leaving 9 bases between them. The CDR3 DNA sequence: TGTGCCAGCAGCTCCAGGGTCACCTACAATGAGCAGTTCTTC. Amino acids: CASSSRVTYNEQFF.

This sequence joins TRBV2 and TRBJ2-7; D not resolved. Germline assignment: CDR1 SNHLY and CDR2 FYNNEI. Trimming cost V 4 bases and J 2 bases, with 9 bases left between them. The CDR3 covers 13 residues. In DNA form, the CDR3 reads TGTGCCAGCAGTGGAGCTTTCCCCTACGAGCAGTACTTC. This translates into CASSGAFPYEQYF.

The chain uses TRBV28 and TRBJ2-2; 8 bases align to TRBD2. CDR3 size: 16 residues. Unmatched junction bases numbered 13, after V lost 5 bases and J lost 8 bases. Germline V gene sequence: CDR1 MDHEN, CDR2 SYDVKM. CDR3 nucleotide sequence: TGTGCCAGCAGTCCGGAACTAGCGGACCTTGGGGGGGAGCTGTTTTTT. Its translation is CASSPELADLGGELFF.

The chain is built from TRBV6-8 and TRBJ2-3, with 11 nucleotides matching TRBD2. V shed 10 bases, J shed 3 bases, and the junction held 6 bases outside the gene matches. The germline V gene encodes CDR1 MNHGY and CDR2 SAAAGT. The CDR3 covers 14 residues. DNA for the CDR3: TGTGCCACCCTCGGACTAGCGGGTACAGATACGCAGTATTTT. Translated: CATLGLAGTDTQYF.

This chain joins TRBV7-8 and TRBJ2-2; D uncertain. Trimming shortened V by 5 bases and J by 4 bases, and 8 bases separated the two germline ends. This CDR3 region has 13 residues. Germline lookup yields CDR1 SGHVS and CDR2 FQNEAQ. This chain's CDR3 is CASSQLSTGELFF. As DNA, the CDR3 is TGTGCCAGCAGCCAGCTCTCCACCGGGGAGCTGTTTTTT. The entire variable domain, with the rest obtained from reference TRBV7-8 and TRBJ2-2, is as follows: GAGVSQSPRYKVAKRGQDVALRCDPISGHVSLFWYQQALGQGPEFLTYFQNEAQLDKSGLPSDRFFAERPEGSVSTLKIQRTQQEDSAVYLCASSQLSTGELFFGEGSRLTVL.

The gene calls are TRBV11-1 and TRBJ2-5; D tentatively reads TRBD1 or TRBD2 (5 bases each). V was trimmed by 4 bases and J by 5 bases, leaving 17 bases between them. The CDR3 contains 15 residues. Germline CDR1 is SGHAT and CDR2 is FQDESV (reference sequence). CDR3 DNA: TGTGCCAGCAGCTCCTATGTCGGGGCTGACGAGACCCAGTACTTC. It specifies CASSSYVGADETQYF.

This clonotype has a handful of counts. The rearrangement uses TRBV12-3 or TRBV12-4 and TRBJ2-4; 7 bases fit TRBD2. V lost 3 bases and J lost 0; bases outside the gene matches: 5. The CDR3 length is 16 residues. The chain's CDR3 is CASSFAGEIAKNIQYF. Written as DNA, the CDR3 is TGTGCCAGCAGTTTCGCGGGGGAGATAGCCAAAAACATTCAGTACTTC.

The chain combines TRBV7-2 with TRBJ2-1; D gene uncertain. Germline CDR1 and CDR2: SGHTA and FQGNSA. The CDR3 sequence is 13 residues long. Trimming removed 7 bases from V and 7 bases from J, with 14 bases in between. The CDR3 sequence is CASTLNRVNEQFF. CDR3 nucleotide sequence: TGTGCCAGCACATTAAATAGGGTGAATGAGCAGTTCTTC.

The V and J genes are TRBV11-2 and TRBJ2-7; D possibly matches TRBD1 or TRBD2 (5 bases each). V was pared by 4 bases and J by 1 base, with 8 bases between. The CDR3 sequence is 13 residues long. The germline V gene encodes CDR1 SGHAT and CDR2 FQNNGV. Here the CDR3 reads CASSWGISYEQYF. CDR3 bases: TGTGCCAGCAGCTGGGGGATTTCCTACGAGCAGTACTTC. Complete variable domain (other parts from reference TRBV11-2 and TRBJ2-7): EAGVAQSPRYKIIEKRQSVAFWCNPISGHATLYWYQQILGQGPKLLIQFQNNGVVDDSQLPKDRFSAERLKGVDSTLKIQPAKLEDSAVYLCASSWGISYEQYFGPGTRLTVT.

The chain couples TRBV7-2 to TRBJ1-6; D call uncertain. Per the germline V gene, CDR1 is SGHTA and CDR2 is FQGNSA. The length of the CDR3 is 15 residues. The V end lost 2 bases, the J end lost 6 bases, and 11 bases lay between the germline ends. CDR3 residues: CASSLQREFNSPLHF. The DNA for the CDR3 is TGTGCCAGCAGCTTACAGCGCGAATTTAATTCACCCCTCCACTTT.

The chain is built from TRBV7-2 and TRBJ2-1; TRBD2 aligns across 10 bases. V was pared by 10 bases and J by 0 bases, with 6 bases of the junction left unmatched. Germline V gene lookup returns CDR1 SGHTA and CDR2 FQGNSA. The CDR3 loop spans 15 amino acids. The CDR3 loop reads CATSAGGSSYNEQFF. The CDR3 DNA is TGTGCCACTTCAGCGGGAGGGAGCTCCTACAATGAGCAGTTCTTC.

The chain links TRBV12-3 or TRBV12-4 to TRBJ2-7; D is perhaps TRBD2 (7 bases). The CDR3 length is 14 residues. Trimming stripped 5 bases from V and 9 bases from J, with 20 bases between. This chain's CDR3 is CASSGGGALERQYF. CDR3 bases: TGTGCCAGCAGTGGGGGGGGGGCTTTGGAGAGGCAGTACTTC.

V and J are TRBV7-2 and TRBJ1-4; D gene ambiguous. V was trimmed by 4 bases and J by 3 bases, leaving 6 bases between them. The germline V gene has CDR1 SGHTA and CDR2 FQGNSA. This CDR3 comprises 13 residues. CDR3 nucleotides: TGTGCCAGCAGCTCTGCTCCTAATGAAAAACTGTTTTTT. It encodes CASSSAPNEKLFF.

This clonotype was seen a few times. The V call is TRBV7-2, the J call TRBJ1-5; D ambiguous. The CDR3 is made up of 15 amino acids. Between the trimmed V and J ends, which lost 5 bases and 5 bases, there was a span of 16 bases. CDR1 and CDR2 (germline): SGHTA, FQGNSA. The CDR3, as DNA: TGTGCCAGCAGCCGCAATAGCGGAGTGGATCAGCCCCAGCATTTT. It codes for CASSRNSGVDQPQHF.

This clonotype was counted only a few times. The chain is built from TRBV7-8 and TRBJ2-3, with 13 bases that match TRBD2. The germline CDR1 and CDR2 sequences are SGHVS and FQNEAQ. The CDR3 contains 18 residues. The V gene end was trimmed by 4 bases and the J gene end by 8 bases; junction bases not matched to a gene: 15. CDR3 nucleotide sequence: TGTGCCAGCAGCTCCGGCCGGACTAGCGGGAGCCGACAGGGTACGCAGTATTTT. It specifies CASSSGRTSGSRQGTQYF.

This clonotype appeared once. V and J are TRBV20-1 and TRBJ2-7; TRBD2 might be the D (5 bases). The CDR3 extends over 11 amino acids. Trimming shortened V by 5 bases and J by 2 bases, and 7 bases separated the two germline ends. The germline CDR1 and CDR2 sequences are DFQATT and SNEGSKA (reference sequence). The DNA of the CDR3 is TGCAGTGCTGCACTAGCCTACGAGCAGTACTTC. Its protein product is CSAALAYEQYF.

The gene calls are TRBV19 and TRBJ2-3; D not certain. The germline V and J ends were trimmed by 6 bases and 0 bases, with 13 bases remaining between them. This CDR3 region has 15 residues. Germline values: CDR1 LNHDA, CDR2 SQIVND (reference sequence). CDR3 amino acids: CASSGELDSTDTQYF. The CDR3 nucleotides read TGTGCCAGTAGCGGAGAGCTAGATAGCACAGATACGCAGTATTTT.

The V and J genes are TRBV27 and TRBJ2-7; D is unresolved. The CDR3 is 14 residues long. Trimming shortened V by 3 bases and J by 2 bases, and 11 bases separated the two germline ends. The germline gives CDR1 MNHEY, CDR2 SMNVEV (reference sequence). The CDR3 coding sequence is TGTGCCAGCAGTTTTTACGGCGACCCCTACGAGCAGTACTTC. This translates into CASSFYGDPYEQYF.

The chain recombines TRBV27 with TRBJ2-7, with a weak D call TRBD2 (6 bases). V was shortened by 3 bases and J by 5 bases, with 14 bases between the two germline ends. The CDR3 is 14 residues long. CDR1 and CDR2 from the germline V gene are MNHEY and SMNVEV (reference sequence). The CDR3 DNA reads as TGTGCCAGCAGTTTCTTGGGGGGTACGGACGAGCAGTACTTC. Translated: CASSFLGGTDEQYF.

This clonotype was seen only a few times. The chain employs TRBV5-6 and TRBJ1-3; 9 bases line up with TRBD1. The CDR3 sequence is 17 residues long. CDR1 and CDR2 from the germline V gene are SGHDT and YYEEEE. With V trimmed by 4 bases and J by 4 bases, 12 bases remained unmatched. The CDR3 bases are TGTGCCAGCAGCCTTTTGCCGAACAGGGGGCTAGGAAACACCATATATTTT. This gives the protein CASSLLPNRGLGNTIYF.

The V gene is TRBV11-2, the J gene TRBJ1-4; D is undetermined. V lost 4 bases and J 2 bases, leaving 8 bases between the germline ends. The germline gives CDR1 SGHAT, CDR2 FQNNGV. The CDR3 contains 14 residues. The CDR3 is CASSSHTTNEKLFF. In nucleotides, the CDR3 is TGTGCCAGCAGCTCCCACACCACTAATGAAAAACTGTTTTTT.

The genes are TRBV6-5 and TRBJ2-3, with 11 bases that match TRBD2. CDR1 MNHEY and CDR2 SVGAGI come from the germline V gene. The CDR3 length is 17 residues. The V gene end was trimmed by 5 bases and the J gene end by 4 bases; junction bases not matched to a gene: 11. DNA of the CDR3: TGTGCCAGCAGTCCAAGGGTCCTAGCGGGGGGTCCAGATACGCAGTATTTT. Its translation: CASSPRVLAGGPDTQYF.

The J gene is TRBJ2-7, the V gene TRBV3-1; D is perhaps TRBD2 (5 bases). The V gene's germline CDR1 is LGHDT and CDR2 YNNKEL (reference sequence). This CDR3 contains 13 residues. Trimming shortened V by 4 bases and J by 6 bases, and 13 bases separated the two germline ends. CDR3 region: CASSPWRSGEQYF. DNA of the CDR3: TGTGCCAGCAGCCCGTGGCGAAGCGGCGAGCAGTACTTC.

This clonotype appeared a few times. The chain has TRBV7-2 and TRBJ2-5, with 12 bases lining up with TRBD2. The V segment lost 1 base and the J segment 2 bases; nucleotides outside the gene matches: 2. The CDR3 loop spans 16 amino acids. Germline CDR1 is SGHTA and CDR2 is FQGNSA. CDR3: CASSLVLAGGQETQYF. The CDR3 nucleotides are TGTGCCAGCAGCTTAGTCCTAGCGGGGGGGCAAGAGACCCAGTACTTC.

The rearrangement joins TRBV19 to TRBJ2-1; D ambiguous. V lost 0 bases and J 5 bases, leaving 5 bases between the germline ends. CDR1 is LNHDA and CDR2 is SQIVND in the germline V gene (reference sequence). This CDR3 has 13 amino acids. The CDR3 protein is CASSIDRDNEQFF. The CDR3 DNA follows: TGTGCCAGTAGTATAGATAGAGACAATGAGCAGTTCTTC. The full variable domain, its missing parts supplied by reference TRBV19 and TRBJ2-1, is DGGITQSPKYLFRKEGQNVTLSCEQNLNHDAMYWYRQDPGQGLRLIYYSQIVNDFQKGDIAEGYSVSREKKESFPLTVTSAQKNPTAFYLCASSIDRDNEQFFGPGTRLTVL.

This clonotype was counted between two and nine times. V gene TRBV7-2 combines with J gene TRBJ2-7; D possibly corresponds to TRBD2 (6 bases). The germline gives CDR1 SGHTA, CDR2 FQGNSA. This CDR3 has 14 amino acids. V dropped 5 bases and J dropped 4 bases, with 15 bases sitting between them. This CDR3 is CASSPGLRAYEQYF. In nucleotides, the CDR3 is TGTGCCAGCAGCCCGGGACTCCGAGCTTACGAGCAGTACTTC.

This sequence joins TRBV7-8 and TRBJ2-4; no definite D call. Trimming left V 2 bases short and J 9 bases short, with 8 bases between. Germline CDR1 reads SGHVS; CDR2 reads FQNEAQ. The CDR3 totals 12 residues. In DNA, the CDR3 is TGTGCCAGCAGCTTACCCCGAGGCATTCAGTACTTC. Protein product: CASSLPRGIQYF.

V and J are TRBV29-1 and TRBJ2-1; D ambiguous. V gave up 0 bases and J gave up 5 bases, with 2 bases separating them. The CDR3 extends over 11 amino acids. The germline V gene has CDR1 SQVTM and CDR2 ANQGSEA. CDR3 protein: CSVEENNEQFF. As DNA, the CDR3 is TGCAGCGTTGAAGAAAACAATGAGCAGTTCTTC.

The rearrangement uses TRBV7-2 and TRBJ1-5; 8 nucleotides match TRBD1. V was pared by 5 bases and J by 3 bases, with 6 bases of the junction left unmatched. CDR3 length: 15 amino acids. Germline V CDR1 and CDR2: SGHTA, FQGNSA. CDR3 residues: CASSPQTGVNQPQHF. The CDR3, as DNA: TGTGCCAGCAGCCCCCAGACAGGGGTCAATCAGCCCCAGCATTTT.